This T cell receptor beta chain was observed in a study of blood T cell repertoires in COVID-19. Study details: COVID-19 samples, acute and convalescent, were from the United States, Italy and Spain. Sample material is recorded as cDNA or gDNA derived from T cells, B-cell-depleted T cells, or PBMCs.

How the authors handled the data: Reference gene primer amplification in the assay estimated nucleated cell counts. Clones were sequenced by immunoSEQ multiplex PCR, and TCRdb holds only the in-frame ones, with some missing. V, J and clone size are those of that table, while D and trimming were read from the DNA. The table records around 130,000 clones, more than 75% of them present only once. The V and J ends lost 2 bases and 2 bases respectively, with 12 bases between them. This CDR3 has 16 amino acids. Germline V lookup: CDR1 SNHLY, CDR2 FYNNEI. Sequencing used peripheral blood. This TCR was recovered from a woman between 50 and 59 years old with acute or convalescent COVID-19. The rearrangement links TRBV2 to TRBJ1-4; a weak D match, TRBD1 (5 bases). Written as DNA, the CDR3 is TGTGCCAGCAGTGAACAGGGTGGGGCGACTAATGAAAAACTGTTTTTT. Amino acid sequence: CASSEQGGATNEKLFF.